The source of this T cell receptor beta chain is a study of T cell responses to AZD1222 COVID-19 vaccine. Profiling relied on immunoSEQ multiplex PCR, and the TCRdb table lists in-frame clones only, not all of them. The sample shows 200,000 to 250,000 clones, around 94% of them seen only once. In the case of this clone: Its antigen is still unknown.

Study observations and caveats: Clonal diversity was possibly underestimated; the donors were predominantly white British and more often female. Nearly half of the spike-specific TCRs reportedly recognize variant regions that carry no mutations. Only a handful of AZD1222 recipients, roughly six in all, had baseline seropositivity.

Trimming took 4 bases from V and 6 from J, leaving 10 bases between them. Germline lookup yields CDR1 SGHDT and CDR2 YYEEEE. The CDR3 is 13 amino acids. The TCR comes from an adult who received the MenACWY meningococcal vaccine as a control. The source was peripheral blood, collected 28 days after the second dose of the MenACWY control vaccine. This rearrangement joins TRBV5-6 to TRBJ1-4; D possibly corresponds to TRBD1 (6 bases). The CDR3 loop reads CASSAGEDEKLFF. The DNA for the CDR3 is TGTGCCAGCAGCGCAGGGGAGGATGAAAAACTGTTTTTT. Combining the CDR3 with reference TRBV5-6 and TRBJ1-4 gives the whole variable domain DAGVTQSPTHLIKTRGQQVTLRCSPKSGHDTVSWYQQALGQGPQFIFQYYEEEERQRGNFPDRFSGHQFPNYSSELNVNALLLGDSALYLCASSAGEDEKLFFGSGTQLSVL.